Listed below are T cell receptor beta chains from one sample, sequenced in a study of T cells after somatic rescue of genetic block. The method was immunoSEQ multiplex PCR; TCRdb's version includes in-frame clones alone and lacks a portion of them. The table lists some 90,000 clones, about 87% of them singletons. The sequencing sample was made of peripheral blood mononuclear cells (PBMCs). The receptor set was obtained from a woman younger than 30. Both conserved end residues are part of each CDR3. D genes are given only for firm matches. A row's size may be missing; if present it is once, few, many or a size class.

V gene	clone size	D gene	J gene	CDR3 DNA	CDR3 protein
TRBV4-2	.	TRBD1	TRBJ2-3	TGTGCCAGCAGCCAACGACAGGGGGCAACAGATACGCAGTATTTT	CASSQRQGATDTQYF
TRBV6-5	.	TRBD2	TRBJ2-2	TGTGCCAGCAGTTATGCGGGAGTGGTCGGGGAGCTGTTTTTT	CASSYAGVVGELFF
TRBV19	.	.	TRBJ1-5	TGTGCCAGTAGACCCACAGGGCTTCCGACATATAGCAATCAGCCCCAGCATTTT	CASRPTGLPTYSNQPQHF
TRBV27	.	.	TRBJ2-1	TGTGCCAGCAGTTTGGGATCCCGGGTCCTCAATGAGCAGTTCTTC	CASSLGSRVLNEQFF
TRBV18	once	.	TRBJ1-1	TGTGCCAGCTCACCCAAGTCGAACACTGAAGCTTTCTTT	CASSPKSNTEAFF
TRBV10-3	.	.	TRBJ2-7	TGTGCCATCAGTGAAATTCAGGGGTACGAGCAGTACTTC	CAISEIQGYEQYF
TRBV27	.	.	TRBJ2-7	TGTGCCAGCAGTTTAATGGGCCCGCAGGGGATCTCCTACGAGCAGTACTTC	CASSLMGPQGISYEQYF
TRBV5-1	.	.	TRBJ2-5	TGCGCCAGCAGCTTGGGGAAAGAGACCCAGTACTTC	CASSLGKETQYF
TRBV6-5	.	.	TRBJ2-7	TGTGCCAGCTCGAGCGGCCCTTACGAGCAGTACTTC	CASSSGPYEQYF
TRBV30	.	.	TRBJ1-3	TGTGCCTGGAGTGTAGGAATGCTTGCTGGAAACACCATATATTTT	CAWSVGMLAGNTIYF
TRBV18	.	TRBD2	TRBJ2-1	TGTGCCAGCCTCGGGGGGACGGGTGAGCAGTTCTTC	CASLGGTGEQFF
TRBV7-9	.	.	TRBJ1-4	TGTGCCAGCAGCCGCGCCACCACCTCAACTAATGAAAAACTGTTTTTT	CASSRATTSTNEKLFF
TRBV4-2	.	.	TRBJ2-3	TGTGCCAGCAGCCAAGATCTCGGGGGAGCAGATACGCAGTATTTT	CASSQDLGGADTQYF
TRBV6-4	.	.	TRBJ1-5	TGTGCCAGCAGCCCCACGGGGTCCGGTCAGCCCCAGCATTTT	CASSPTGSGQPQHF
TRBV28	.	.	TRBJ2-1	TGTGCCAGCAGTTTAGATCGGGGAGGGGGTTTCCCCTACAATGAGCAGTTCTTC	CASSLDRGGGFPYNEQFF
TRBV30	once	TRBD2	TRBJ2-2	TGTGCCTCCGGGACTAGCGGGAGGAACACCGGGGAGCTGTTTTTT	CASGTSGRNTGELFF
TRBV7-9	.	.	TRBJ2-2	TGTGCCAGCAGCTTAGCGGTTAGCGCCCCGAACACCGGGGAGCTGTTTTTT	CASSLAVSAPNTGELFF
TRBV28	.	.	TRBJ2-7	TGTGCCAGTGATTCAGGTGTGTACGAGCAGTACTTC	CASDSGVYEQYF
TRBV2	.	.	TRBJ2-7	TGTGCCAGCAGTGTAGGGGCCCACGAGCAGTACTTC	CASSVGAHEQYF
TRBV9	.	.	TRBJ1-1	TGTGCCAGCAGCGTAGAAACGGGGAGAGGCACTGAAGCTTTCTTT	CASSVETGRGTEAFF
TRBV5-4	.	.	TRBJ1-2	TGTGCCAGCAGCTTGGGGGGGGAGAGGAACTATGGCTACACCTTC	CASSLGGERNYGYTF
TRBV5-5	.	.	TRBJ1-2	TGTGCCAGCAGCTTTGCCCCCGGGAACTATGGCTACACCTTC	CASSFAPGNYGYTF
TRBV27	.	.	TRBJ2-7	TGTGCCAGCAGCCCCAGGACAGTATACGAGCAGTACTTC	CASSPRTVYEQYF
TRBV4-2	.	TRBD1	TRBJ1-4	TGTGCCAGCAGCCAAGGTGTGACGGACAGGGCAGAAAAACTGTTTTTT	CASSQGVTDRAEKLFF
TRBV13	.	TRBD2	TRBJ2-7	TGTGCCAGCAGCTTAGGACTAGCGGGAGAGGAGCAGTACTTC	CASSLGLAGEEQYF
TRBV4-3	.	TRBD2	TRBJ2-3	TGCGCCAGCAGCCAAGAGACTGTGAGCGGGAGAGGCGGGGGCACAGATACGCAGTATTTT	CASSQETVSGRGGGTDTQYF
TRBV19	.	TRBD1	TRBJ1-2	TGTGCCAGTAGTATCAGTTCAGGGGGTTATGGCTACACCTTC	CASSISSGGYGYTF